This TCR beta chain was recovered during a study of T cell responses to AZD1222 COVID-19 vaccine. V shed 2 bases and J shed 6 bases, with 11 bases lying between them. Germline CDR1 reads MNHNY; CDR2 reads SVGAGI (reference sequence). This CDR3 spans 13 amino acids. Clones were sequenced by immunoSEQ multiplex PCR, and TCRdb holds only the in-frame ones, with some missing. The table has 95,000 to 150,000 clones, more than 75% seen once. The TCR comes from an adult in good health. This sample comprised peripheral blood, obtained on day 0 of AZD1222 vaccination. The chain is built from TRBV6-6 and TRBJ2-7; D unresolved. Here the CDR3 reads CASSYRSIVEQYF. The CDR3 DNA reads as TGTGCCAGCAGTTACCGATCTATTGTCGAGCAGTACTTC.